The 10 T cell receptor beta chains below all came from one sample that was sequenced in a study of early T cells in non-severe SARS-CoV-2 infection. Each CDR3 protein is one row after TCRdb ran MiXCR on the 5' RACE reads. The sample records about 57,000 distinct CDR3 sequences, roughly a tenth being singletons. The sequencing input was whole blood. The receptors stem from an adult who was a healthcare worker with PCR-confirmed SARS-CoV-2 infection or an uninfected control (not recorded which).

A few counts support this clonotype. The rearrangement links TRBV7-8 to TRBJ1-1, with a weak D call TRBD1 (5 bases). Per germline, CDR1 SGHVS and CDR2 FQNEAQ. The CDR3 covers 16 residues. Trimming removed 2 bases from V and 1 base from J, with 14 bases in between. The CDR3 is CASSLNRGSTNTEAFF. Written as DNA, the CDR3 is TGTGCCAGCAGCTTAAATCGGGGCTCCACGAACACTGAAGCTTTCTTT.

The rearrangement links TRBV29-1 to TRBJ1-2; 8 bases agree with TRBD1. V shed 4 bases and J 3 bases; nucleotides not matched to a gene: 4. This CDR3 region has 13 residues. The germline gives CDR1 SQVTM, CDR2 ANQGSEA. The CDR3 bases are TGCAGCGTTGCCCCGGGACAGGACTATGGCTACACCTTC. Protein product: CSVAPGQDYGYTF.

V usage is TRBV15 and J usage is TRBJ2-7; unclear D gene. This CDR3 comprises 15 residues. Germline CDR1 and CDR2: LNHNV and YYDKDF (reference sequence). Trimming stripped 3 bases from V and 4 bases from J, with 16 bases between. The CDR3 region has the DNA TGTGCCACCAGCAGCGAATACGGGTCGTATTACGAGCAGTACTTC. Its protein is CATSSEYGSYYEQYF.

CDR3 residues: CASLRLGTSYEQYF. CDR3 coding DNA: TGTGCCAGCCTAAGACTCGGGACTTCCTACGAGCAGTACTTC. This chain joins TRBV27 and TRBJ2-7; maybe TRBD2 (6 bases). V was shortened by 8 bases and J by 1 base, with 15 bases between the two germline ends. The germline V gene encodes CDR1 MNHEY and CDR2 SMNVEV (reference sequence). CDR3 length: 14 amino acids.

The chain joins TRBV9 to TRBJ2-1; a weak D match, TRBD1 (5 bases). The CDR3 is made up of 12 amino acids. Trimming left V 5 bases short and J 9 bases short, with 12 bases between. CDR1 and CDR2 from the germline V gene are SGDLS and YYNGEE. The CDR3 spells CASSINQGEQFF. CDR3 nucleotides: TGTGCCAGCAGTATAAACCAGGGTGAGCAGTTCTTC.

This clonotype was seen many times. The gene calls are TRBV2 and TRBJ1-5; unclear D gene. V gave up 6 bases and J gave up 0 bases, with 21 bases separating them. The length of the CDR3 is 18 residues. The germline V gene encodes CDR1 SNHLY and CDR2 FYNNEI. The DNA for the CDR3 is TGTGCCAGCAGCGTCACCCGGACCGATTATGATAGCAATCAGCCCCAGCATTTT. Its protein is CASSVTRTDYDSNQPQHF.

This clonotype has ten or more counts. The chain is built from TRBV12-3 or TRBV12-4 and TRBJ2-7; D gene ambiguous. V lost 9 bases, J lost 3 bases, and 9 bases lay in between. The CDR3 spans 11 residues. The DNA for the CDR3 is TGTGCCAGGACCCCTCGCTACGAGCAGTACTTC. Encoded protein: CARTPRYEQYF.

This clonotype was seen many times. This rearrangement joins TRBV10-3 to TRBJ1-2; D call uncertain. Germline V gene sequence: CDR1 ENHRY, CDR2 SYGVKD. There are 17 residues in the CDR3. The V gene lost 4 bases and the J gene lost 5 bases, with 23 bases spanning the gap. Here the CDR3 reads CAISAFVTVGIEYGYTF. The CDR3 region has the DNA TGTGCCATCAGTGCCTTTGTTACAGTTGGTATCGAGTATGGCTACACCTTC.

This clonotype was seen a handful of times. The J gene is TRBJ1-2, the V gene TRBV20-1, with a possible D match to TRBD1 (5 bases). With 6 bases removed from V and 3 bases from J, the gap between germline ends came to 14 bases. The germline V gene encodes CDR1 DFQATT and CDR2 SNEGSKA (reference sequence). The CDR3 runs 13 residues. CDR3 coding DNA: TGCAGTGCCCAACCGGGACTTTACTATGGCTACACCTTC. It encodes CSAQPGLYYGYTF.

This clonotype showed up just a few times. This chain connects TRBV11-2 to TRBJ2-2; 8 nucleotides agree with TRBD2. Germline V CDR1 and CDR2: SGHAT, FQNNGV. The CDR3 extends over 16 amino acids. Losses at the gene ends were 1 base for V and 6 bases for J; bases not matched to a gene: 7. For the CDR3, the DNA is TGTGCCAGCAGCTTAGTGATGGGCGGGAGGCCCGGGGAGCTGTTTTTT. This sequence encodes CASSLVMGGRPGELFF. Supplemented by reference TRBV11-2 and TRBJ2-2, the full variable domain reads EAGVAQSPRYKIIEKRQSVAFWCNPISGHATLYWYQQILGQGPKLLIQFQNNGVVDDSQLPKDRFSAERLKGVDSTLKIQPAKLEDSAVYLCASSLVMGGRPGELFFGEGSRLTVL.